This T cell receptor (beta chain) came from a study of human T cells and chemical hapten exposure. General study results and limits: TCRs at high frequency, those above 1 in 1000, did not change with DPC sensitization.

The CDR3 has 15 residues. The ends were cut back, 3 bases at V and 1 base at J, with 7 bases in the middle. CDR1 is SGHAT, CDR2 FQDESV, per germline (reference sequence). In regard to this clonotype: What it binds is not known.

Individual cDNA molecules (in the library) carried attached unique molecular identifiers. TCRdb recomputed calls from the RACE reads with MiXCR, one row per CDR3 protein. The table lists 240,000 or so distinct CDR3 sequences, approximately 8.6% of them singletons, with 2.3% in the top ten. The time point is: pre-sensitization, week 0. The treatment is: therapeutic diphenylcyclopropenone sensitization with weekly scalp DPC. Prior to each patch test being applied, blood was drawn. V is TRBV11-1 and J is TRBJ2-6; D gene unclear. The input for sequencing was whole blood, taken in connection with sensitization to the hapten diphenylcyclopropenone (DPC). The TCR comes from a woman aged 40 to 50 with alopecia areata. Some clones in this sample may be carry-over from other donors' samples. The CDR3 DNA sequence: TGTGCCAGCAGCTTCGAGGCGTCTGGGGCCAACGTCCTGACTTTC. Protein sequence: CASSFEASGANVLTF.